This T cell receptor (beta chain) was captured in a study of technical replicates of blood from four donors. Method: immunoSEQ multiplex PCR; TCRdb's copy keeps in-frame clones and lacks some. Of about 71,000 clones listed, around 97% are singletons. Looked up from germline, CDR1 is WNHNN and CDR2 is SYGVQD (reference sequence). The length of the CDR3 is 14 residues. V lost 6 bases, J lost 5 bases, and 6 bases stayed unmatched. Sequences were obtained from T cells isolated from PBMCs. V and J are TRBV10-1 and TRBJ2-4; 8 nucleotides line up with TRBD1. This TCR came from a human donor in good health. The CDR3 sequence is CASSLGTGENIQYF. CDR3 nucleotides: TGCGCCAGCAGCCTTGGGACAGGAGAAAACATTCAGTACTTC.